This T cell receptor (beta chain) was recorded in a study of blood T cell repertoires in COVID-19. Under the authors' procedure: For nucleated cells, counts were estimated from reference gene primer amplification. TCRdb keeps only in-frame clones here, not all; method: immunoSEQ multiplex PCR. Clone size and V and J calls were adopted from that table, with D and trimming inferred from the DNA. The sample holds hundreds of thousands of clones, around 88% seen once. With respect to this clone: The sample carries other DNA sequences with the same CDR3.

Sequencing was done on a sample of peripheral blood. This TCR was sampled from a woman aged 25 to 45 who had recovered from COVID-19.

The CDR3 DNA reads TGTGCCTGGACAGGGGGCGATACGCAGTATTTT. Amino acids: CAWTGGDTQYF. The chain recombines TRBV30 with TRBJ2-3; TRBD1 aligns across 8 bases. V lost 4 bases to trimming and J lost 6 bases; unmatched junction nucleotides: 0. Germline lookup yields CDR1 GTSNPN and CDR2 SVGIG (reference sequence). CDR3 length equals 11 residues. Supplemented by reference TRBV30 and TRBJ2-3, the full variable domain reads SQTIHQWPATLVQPVGSPLSLECTVEGTSNPNLYWYRQAAGRGLQLLFYSVGIGQISSEVPQNLSASRPQDRQFILSSKKLLLSDSGFYLCAWTGGDTQYFGPGTRLTVL.